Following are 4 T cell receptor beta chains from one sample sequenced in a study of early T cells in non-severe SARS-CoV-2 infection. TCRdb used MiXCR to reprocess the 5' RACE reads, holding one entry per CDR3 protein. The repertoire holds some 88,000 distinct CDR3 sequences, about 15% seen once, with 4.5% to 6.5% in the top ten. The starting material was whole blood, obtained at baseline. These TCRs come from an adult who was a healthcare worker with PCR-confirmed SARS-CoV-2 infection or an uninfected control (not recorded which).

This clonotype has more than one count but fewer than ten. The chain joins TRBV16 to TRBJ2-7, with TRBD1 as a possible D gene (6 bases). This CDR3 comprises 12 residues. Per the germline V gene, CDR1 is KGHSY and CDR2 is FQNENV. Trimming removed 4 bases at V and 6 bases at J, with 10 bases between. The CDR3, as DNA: TGTGCCAGCAGCCCCAGGGGCGGCGAGCAGTACTTC. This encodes CASSPRGGEQYF.

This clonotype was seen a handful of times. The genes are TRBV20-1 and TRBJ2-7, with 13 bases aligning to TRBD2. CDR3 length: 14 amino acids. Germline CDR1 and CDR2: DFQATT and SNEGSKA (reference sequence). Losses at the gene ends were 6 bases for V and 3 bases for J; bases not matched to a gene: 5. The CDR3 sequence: CSAIRTSGSYEQYF. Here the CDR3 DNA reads TGCAGTGCAATCCGGACTAGCGGGAGCTACGAGCAGTACTTC.

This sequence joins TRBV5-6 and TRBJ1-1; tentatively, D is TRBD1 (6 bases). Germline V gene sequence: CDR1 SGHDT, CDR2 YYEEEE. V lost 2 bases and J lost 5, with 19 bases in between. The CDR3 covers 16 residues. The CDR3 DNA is TGTGCCAGCAGCTTTGAATTTTCGGGGGCGAGGACTGAAGCTTTCTTT. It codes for CASSFEFSGARTEAFF.

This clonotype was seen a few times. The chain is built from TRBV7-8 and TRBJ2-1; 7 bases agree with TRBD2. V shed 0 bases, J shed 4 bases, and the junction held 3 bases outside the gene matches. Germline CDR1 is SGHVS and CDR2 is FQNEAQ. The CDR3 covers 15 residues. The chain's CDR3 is CASSLATSSYNEQFF. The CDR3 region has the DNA TGTGCCAGCAGCTTAGCGACTAGCAGTTACAATGAGCAGTTCTTC.